This T cell receptor (beta chain) originates from a study of OX40 agonist ivuxolimab in advanced cancers. The CDR3 runs 16 residues. CDR1 is SGHDN, CDR2 FVKESK, per germline. V lost 4 bases and J lost 5, with 20 bases in between. This table comes from immunoSEQ multiplex PCR, and its TCRdb copy is limited to in-frame clones, with some not included. The data hold 100,000 or so clones, with approximately 90% observed a single time. Source: CD4+ or CD8+ T cells sorted from blood, taken in a trial of the OX40 agonist ivuxolimab. This clonotype was sampled from an adult with an advanced solid tumor such as melanoma, head and neck, liver or kidney cancer. The chain has TRBV14 and TRBJ1-1; tentatively, D is TRBD1 (5 bases). The CDR3 loop reads CASSRLTGASNTEAFF. CDR3 DNA sequence: TGTGCCAGCAGCCGCCTTACCGGGGCCTCAAATACTGAAGCTTTCTTT.